The 5 T cell receptor beta chains below all came from one sample that was sequenced in a study of blood T cell repertoires in COVID-19. Some clones are missing from TCRdb's copy, which holds only in-frame ones; the method was immunoSEQ multiplex PCR. This table holds about 260,000 clones, approximately 88% found once. The specimen sequenced was peripheral blood. Every receptor here comes from a woman in her seventies with COVID-19, enrolled during active disease.

The chain couples TRBV4-3 to TRBJ2-6; possibly TRBD2 for D (6 bases). Trimming stripped 1 base from V and 3 bases from J, with 10 bases between. This CDR3 is 16 amino acids long. Per the germline V gene, CDR1 is LGHNA and CDR2 is YSLEER. The CDR3 DNA sequence: TGCGCCAGCAGCCAAGGGCTAGCGATTGGGGCCAACGTCCTGACTTTC. Translating gives CASSQGLAIGANVLTF.

The V gene is TRBV7-3, the J gene TRBJ1-6; D is unclear. Deletions cut 0 bases from V and 8 bases from J, with 11 bases between. This CDR3 region has 15 residues. Germline V CDR1 and CDR2: SGHTA, FQGTGA. In DNA, the CDR3 is TGTGCCAGCAGCTTAACGTCCAGGCGGGATTCACCCCTCCACTTT. As protein: CASSLTSRRDSPLHF. Full variable domain (missing parts from reference TRBV7-3 and TRBJ1-6): GAGVSQTPSNKVTEKGKYVELRCDPISGHTALYWYRQSLGQGPEFLIYFQGTGAADDSGLPNDRFFAVRPEGSVSTLKIQRTERGDSAVYLCASSLTSRRDSPLHFGNGTRLTVT.

This rearrangement joins TRBV19 to TRBJ2-1, with 15 bases lining up with TRBD2. Looked up from germline, CDR1 is LNHDA and CDR2 is SQIVND (reference sequence). With 5 bases clipped from V and 0 bases from J, the junction kept 5 bases outside the gene matches. This CDR3 is 18 amino acids long. CDR3 DNA: TGTGCCAGTAGTTCCGGGACTAGCGGGAGGAGCTCCTACAATGAGCAGTTCTTC. Protein sequence: CASSSGTSGRSSYNEQFF.

The CDR3 coding sequence is TGTGCCAGCAGAAACACAGGGGGCCAGCCCCAGCATTTT. Translating it yields CASRNTGGQPQHF. The rearrangement joins TRBV28 to TRBJ1-5; 9 bases are shared with TRBD1. This CDR3 is 13 amino acids long. The V gene's germline CDR1 is MDHEN and CDR2 SYDVKM. The J segment lost 7 bases and the V segment lost 6 bases, leaving 4 bases of the junction unmatched.

The rearrangement links TRBV28 to TRBJ1-5, with D uncertain. The CDR3 consists of 14 residues. V was cut by 2 bases and J by 6 bases, with 11 bases left in between. CDR1 is MDHEN and CDR2 is SYDVKM in the germline V gene. This chain's CDR3 is CASSLDRGPQPQHF. DNA of the CDR3: TGTGCCAGCAGTTTAGATCGAGGTCCTCAGCCCCAGCATTTT.